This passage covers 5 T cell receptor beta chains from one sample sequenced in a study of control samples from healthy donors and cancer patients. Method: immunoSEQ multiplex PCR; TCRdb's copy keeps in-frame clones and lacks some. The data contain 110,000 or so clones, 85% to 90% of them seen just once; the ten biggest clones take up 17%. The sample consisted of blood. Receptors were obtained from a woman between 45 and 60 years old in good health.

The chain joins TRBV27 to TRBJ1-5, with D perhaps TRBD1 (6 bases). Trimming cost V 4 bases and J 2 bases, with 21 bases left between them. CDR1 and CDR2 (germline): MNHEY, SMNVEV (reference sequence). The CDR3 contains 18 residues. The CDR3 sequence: CASSSSLGAGVGNQPQHF. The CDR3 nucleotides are TGTGCCAGCAGTTCCTCTTTGGGGGCAGGGGTCGGCAATCAGCCCCAGCATTTT.

CDR3 loop: CASSLAPEGYTF. In DNA, the CDR3 is TGTGCCAGCAGCTTAGCCCCCGAAGGCTACACCTTC. This sequence joins TRBV7-2 and TRBJ1-2; no definite D call. V lost 0 bases, J lost 8 bases, and 7 bases lay in between. The CDR3 consists of 12 residues. Germline V gene sequence: CDR1 SGHTA, CDR2 FQGNSA.

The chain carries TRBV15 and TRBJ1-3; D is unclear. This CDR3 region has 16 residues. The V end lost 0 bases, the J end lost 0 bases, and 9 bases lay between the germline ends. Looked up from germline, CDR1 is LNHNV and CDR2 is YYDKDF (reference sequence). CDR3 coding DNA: TGTGCCACCAGCAGAGATCCCCCCGGCTCTGGAAACACCATATATTTT. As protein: CATSRDPPGSGNTIYF.

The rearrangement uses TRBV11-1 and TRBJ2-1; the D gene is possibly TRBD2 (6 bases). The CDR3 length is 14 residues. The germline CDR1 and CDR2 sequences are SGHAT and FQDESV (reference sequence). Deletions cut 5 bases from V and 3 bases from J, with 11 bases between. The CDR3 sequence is CASSPKGLYNEQFF. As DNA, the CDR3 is TGTGCCAGCAGCCCCAAGGGACTCTACAATGAGCAGTTCTTC.

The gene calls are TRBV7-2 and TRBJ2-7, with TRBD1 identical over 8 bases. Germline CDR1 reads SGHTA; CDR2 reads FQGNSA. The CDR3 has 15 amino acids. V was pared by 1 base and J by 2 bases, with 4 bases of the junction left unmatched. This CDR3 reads CASSLGGRGPYEQYV. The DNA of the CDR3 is TGTGCCAGCAGCTTAGGCGGCAGGGGGCCCTACGAGCAGTACGTC.